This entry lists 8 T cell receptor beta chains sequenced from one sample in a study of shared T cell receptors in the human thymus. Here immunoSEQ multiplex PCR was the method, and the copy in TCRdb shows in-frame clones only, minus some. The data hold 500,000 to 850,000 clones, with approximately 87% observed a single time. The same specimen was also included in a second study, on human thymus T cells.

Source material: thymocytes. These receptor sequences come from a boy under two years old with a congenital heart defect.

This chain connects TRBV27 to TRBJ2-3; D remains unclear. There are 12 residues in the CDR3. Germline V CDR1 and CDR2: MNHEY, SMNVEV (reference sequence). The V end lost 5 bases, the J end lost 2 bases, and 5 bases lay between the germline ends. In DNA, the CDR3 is TGTGCCAGCAGTAGCATCACAGATACGCAGTATTTT. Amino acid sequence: CASSSITDTQYF.

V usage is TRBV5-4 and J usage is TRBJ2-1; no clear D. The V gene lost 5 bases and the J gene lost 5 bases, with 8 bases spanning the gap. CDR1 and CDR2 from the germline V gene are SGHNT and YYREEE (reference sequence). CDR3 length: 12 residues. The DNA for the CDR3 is TGTGCCAGCAGTTTGAATAACAATGAGCAGTTCTTC. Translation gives CASSLNNNEQFF.

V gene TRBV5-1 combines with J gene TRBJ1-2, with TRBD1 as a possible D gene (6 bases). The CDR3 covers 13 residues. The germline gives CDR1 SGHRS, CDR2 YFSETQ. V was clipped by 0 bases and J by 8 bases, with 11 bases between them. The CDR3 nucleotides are TGCGCCAGCAGCTTGGGGCAGGGGCACGGCTACACCTTC. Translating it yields CASSLGQGHGYTF.

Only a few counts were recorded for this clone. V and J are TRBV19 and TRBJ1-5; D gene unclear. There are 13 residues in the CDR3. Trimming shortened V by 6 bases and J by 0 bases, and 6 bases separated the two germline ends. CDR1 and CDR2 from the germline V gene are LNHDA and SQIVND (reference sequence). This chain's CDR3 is CASRPHSNQPQHF. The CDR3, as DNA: TGTGCCAGTAGACCACATAGCAATCAGCCCCAGCATTTT. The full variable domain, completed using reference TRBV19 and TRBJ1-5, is DGGITQSPKYLFRKEGQNVTLSCEQNLNHDAMYWYRQDPGQGLRLIYYSQIVNDFQKGDIAEGYSVSREKKESFPLTVTSAQKNPTAFYLCASRPHSNQPQHFGDGTRLSIL.

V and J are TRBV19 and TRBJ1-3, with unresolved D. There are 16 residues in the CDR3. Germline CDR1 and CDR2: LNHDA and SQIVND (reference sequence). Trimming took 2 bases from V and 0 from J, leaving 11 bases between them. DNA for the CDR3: TGTGCCAGTAGTATAAACAGCAGATACTCTGGAAACACCATATATTTT. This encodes CASSINSRYSGNTIYF.

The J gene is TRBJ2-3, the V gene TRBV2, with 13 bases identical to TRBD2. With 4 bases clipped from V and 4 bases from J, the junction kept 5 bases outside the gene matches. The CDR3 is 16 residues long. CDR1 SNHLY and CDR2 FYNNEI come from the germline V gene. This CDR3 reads CASSGTSGSGADTQYF. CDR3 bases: TGTGCCAGCAGTGGGACTAGCGGGAGTGGGGCAGATACGCAGTATTTT. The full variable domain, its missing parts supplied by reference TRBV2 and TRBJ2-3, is EPEVTQTPSHQVTQMGQEVILRCVPISNHLYFYWYRQILGQKVEFLVSFYNNEISEKSEIFDDQFSVERPDGSNFTLKIRSTKLEDSAMYFCASSGTSGSGADTQYFGPGTRLTVL.

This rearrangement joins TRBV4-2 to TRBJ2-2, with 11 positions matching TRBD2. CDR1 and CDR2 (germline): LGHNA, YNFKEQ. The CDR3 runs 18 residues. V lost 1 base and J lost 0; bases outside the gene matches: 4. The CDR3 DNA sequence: TGTGCCAGCAGCCAAGTTCTAGCGGGGGGCCCGAACACCGGGGAGCTGTTTTTT. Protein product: CASSQVLAGGPNTGELFF.

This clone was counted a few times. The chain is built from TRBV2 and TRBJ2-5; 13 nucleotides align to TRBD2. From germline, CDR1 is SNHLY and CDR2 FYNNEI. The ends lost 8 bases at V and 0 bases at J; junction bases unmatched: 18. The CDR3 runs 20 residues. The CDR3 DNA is TGTGCCAGCGGGACAGAACCAACTAGCGGGGGGGGCCTGGACCAAGAGACCCAGTACTTC. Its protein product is CASGTEPTSGGGLDQETQYF.